The source of this T cell receptor (beta chain) is a study of blood T cell repertoires in COVID-19. Study context: T cells, B-cell-depleted T cells, or PBMCs provided the cDNA or gDNA that served as material.

V trimming: 6 bases; J trimming: 5 bases; junction bases outside the gene matches: 4. The CDR3 length is 13 residues. Germline V gives CDR1 LNHNV, CDR2 YYDKDF (reference sequence). Methods used by the authors: From reference gene primer amplification, estimates of nucleated cell counts were derived. The protocol was immunoSEQ multiplex PCR, while the TCRdb copy is restricted to in-frame clones and leaves out a portion. From that table come the V and J calls and clone size; the DNA was used to work out D and trimming. The table includes more than 45,000 clones, about 90% detected once. The rearrangement joins TRBV15 to TRBJ2-1, with 7 positions matching TRBD2. This receptor was obtained from a woman older than 75 with COVID-19, enrolled during active disease. Sequences were obtained from peripheral blood. For the CDR3, the DNA is TGTGCCACCAGAAAGGGACTAAACAATGAGCAGTTCTTC. This codes for CATRKGLNNEQFF. Combining the CDR3 with reference TRBV15 and TRBJ2-1 gives the whole variable domain DAMVIQNPRYQVTQFGKPVTLSCSQTLNHNVMYWYQQKSSQAPKLLFHYYDKDFNNEADTPDNFQSRRPNTSFCFLDIRSPGLGDTAMYLCATRKGLNNEQFFGPGTRLTVL.